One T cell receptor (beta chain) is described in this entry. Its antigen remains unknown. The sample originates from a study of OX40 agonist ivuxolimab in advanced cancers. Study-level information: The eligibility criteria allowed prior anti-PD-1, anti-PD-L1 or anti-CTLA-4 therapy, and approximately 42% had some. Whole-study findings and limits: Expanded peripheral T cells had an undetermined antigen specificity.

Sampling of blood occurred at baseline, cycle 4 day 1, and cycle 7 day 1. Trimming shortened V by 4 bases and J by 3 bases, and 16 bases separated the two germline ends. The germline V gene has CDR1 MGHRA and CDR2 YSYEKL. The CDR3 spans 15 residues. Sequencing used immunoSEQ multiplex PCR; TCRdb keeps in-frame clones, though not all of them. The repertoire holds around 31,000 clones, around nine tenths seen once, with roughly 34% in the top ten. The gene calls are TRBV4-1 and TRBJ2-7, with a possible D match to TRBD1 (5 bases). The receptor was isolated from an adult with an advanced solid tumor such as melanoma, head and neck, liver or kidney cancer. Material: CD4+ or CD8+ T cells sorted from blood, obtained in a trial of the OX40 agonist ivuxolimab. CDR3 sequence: CASSLSRAGIYEQYF. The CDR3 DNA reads TGCGCCAGCAGCCTCTCCAGGGCAGGGATCTACGAGCAGTACTTC.